These 26 T cell receptor beta chains share one sample of origin, sequenced in a study of beta chain features in type 1 diabetes. Reverse transcription of all isolated RNA meant that expressed TCRB transcripts were sequenced. Sequencing was performed with immunoSEQ multiplex PCR; in TCRdb, only in-frame clones are kept and a portion is missing. The data show 900,000 or so clones, roughly a sixth seen once. The specimen sequenced was naive CD4+ T cells from blood. These receptor sequences come from a woman younger than 30 in good health.

The chain uses TRBV21-1 and TRBJ2-5; the D segment call TRBD2 is taken from the table without a DNA check. TRBV21-1 corresponds to a pseudogene. This CDR3 region has 15 residues. CDR3 bases: TGTGCCAGCAGCAAAGTCCGGGAGGAACAAGAGACCCAGTACTTC. This sequence encodes CASSKVREEQETQYF.

The genes are TRBV4-3 and TRBJ2-3; TRBD1 is a possible D gene (5 bases). V lost 4 bases to trimming and J lost 6 bases, with 20 bases between them. This CDR3 region has 16 residues. CDR1 is LGHNA, CDR2 YSLEER, per germline. CDR3: CASSRKKSRVGDTQYF. In DNA form, the CDR3 reads TGCGCCAGCAGCCGAAAGAAGTCCAGGGTGGGGGATACGCAGTATTTT.

This chain links TRBV7-2 with TRBJ2-1, with D hard to call. The CDR3 loop spans 14 amino acids. V dropped 1 base and J dropped 3 bases, with 7 bases sitting between them. The germline V gene encodes CDR1 SGHTA and CDR2 FQGNSA. The CDR3, as DNA: TGTGCCAGCAGCTTAGTAGGCTACTACAATGAGCAGTTCTTC. Amino acid sequence: CASSLVGYYNEQFF.

The rearrangement joins TRBV4-3 to TRBJ2-2; D is unresolved. Between the trimmed V and J ends, which lost 4 bases and 5 bases, there was a span of 8 bases. The germline CDR1 and CDR2 sequences are LGHNA and YSLEER. The CDR3 has 13 residues. The DNA for the CDR3 is TGCGCCAGCAGCCTCAAGGGTACCGGGGAGCTGTTTTTT. As protein: CASSLKGTGELFF.

The chain uses TRBV6-5 and TRBJ2-1; the D gene is possibly TRBD2 (5 bases). CDR1 is MNHEY, CDR2 SVGAGI, per germline. The CDR3 covers 16 residues. Trimming took off 4 bases at V and 2 bases at J, with 15 bases between the two ends. The CDR3 loop reads CASSWGAPRTYNEQFF. In nucleotides, the CDR3 is TGTGCCAGCAGTTGGGGAGCCCCGAGGACCTACAATGAGCAGTTCTTC.

The chain couples TRBV5-6 to TRBJ2-7; 13 bases line up with TRBD2. Germline trimming cut 3 bases from V and 6 bases from J; bases unmatched to any gene: 9. The CDR3 covers 16 residues. Germline CDR1 and CDR2: SGHDT and YYEEEE. The CDR3 is CASSWGTSGILGEQYF. CDR3 DNA: TGTGCCAGCAGCTGGGGGACTAGCGGGATCCTCGGCGAGCAGTACTTC.

This rearrangement joins TRBV13 to TRBJ2-3, with D possibly TRBD1 on 6 matching bases. The CDR3 extends over 15 amino acids. Trimming took off 7 bases at V and 5 bases at J, with 19 bases between the two ends. The germline V gene has CDR1 PRHDT and CDR2 FYEKMQ (reference sequence). For the CDR3, the DNA is TGTGCCAGCACCACTCGGACAGCGAGCGGAGATACGCAGTATTTT. Its translation: CASTTRTASGDTQYF.

This rearrangement joins TRBV5-8 to TRBJ1-5; TRBD1 matches at 7 bases. With V trimmed by 2 bases and J by 1 base, 12 bases remained unmatched. This CDR3 region has 18 residues. CDR1 SGHTS and CDR2 YDEGEE come from the germline V gene. The CDR3 region has the DNA TGTGCCAGCAGCTTCCACCGAGGGGGCAGGTCGAGCAATCAGCCCCAGCATTTT. Translating gives CASSFHRGGRSSNQPQHF.

The chain links TRBV6-6 to TRBJ2-3, with D possibly being TRBD2 (6 bases). V was clipped by 6 bases and J by 5 bases, with 21 bases between them. The CDR3 is made up of 16 amino acids. Germline CDR1 reads MNHNY; CDR2 reads SVGAGI (reference sequence). CDR3 sequence reads: CASRDPSVPPRDTQYF. The DNA of the CDR3 is TGTGCCAGCAGGGACCCTAGCGTCCCCCCCAGAGATACGCAGTATTTT.

The chain recombines TRBV6-5 with TRBJ1-2; D call uncertain. CDR1 and CDR2 from the germline V gene are MNHEY and SVGAGI. This CDR3 region has 13 residues. Trimming removed 2 bases from V and 4 bases from J, with 8 bases in between. The CDR3 nucleotides are TGTGCCAGCAGTTACACTCCCCGCTATGGCTACACCTTC. Translated, it gives CASSYTPRYGYTF.

This chain connects TRBV28 to TRBJ2-7; 7 bases fit TRBD2. The CDR3 spans 15 residues. V gave up 5 bases and J gave up 2 bases; unmatched junction bases: 9. CDR1 and CDR2 from the germline V gene are MDHEN and SYDVKM. This CDR3 reads CASSPLAERAYEQYF. The DNA of the CDR3 is TGTGCCAGCAGTCCTCTAGCGGAGAGGGCCTACGAGCAGTACTTC.

This clone was seen a few times. The chain links TRBV5-1 to TRBJ2-6; 8 nucleotides line up with TRBD1. Per germline, CDR1 SGHRS and CDR2 YFSETQ. V lost 4 bases to trimming and J lost 0 bases; unmatched junction nucleotides: 9. The CDR3 contains 18 residues. CDR3 DNA sequence: TGCGCCAGCAGCGCCACCGGGACAGGACACTCTGGGGCCAACGTCCTGACTTTC. Protein sequence: CASSATGTGHSGANVLTF. The whole variable domain, filled in from reference TRBV5-1 and TRBJ2-6, reads KAGVTQTPRYLIKTRGQQVTLSCSPISGHRSVSWYQQTPGQGLQFLFEYFSETQRNKGNFPGRFSGRQFSNSRSEMNVSTLELGDSALYLCASSATGTGHSGANVLTFGAGSRLTVL.

The J gene is TRBJ1-1, the V gene TRBV2; 8 positions match TRBD1. Unmatched junction bases numbered 7, after V lost 6 bases and J lost 4 bases. CDR1 SNHLY and CDR2 FYNNEI come from the germline V gene. This CDR3 is built from 14 residues. The CDR3 protein is CASSLNRGITEAFF. The CDR3 bases are TGTGCCAGCAGCCTAAACAGGGGGATCACTGAAGCTTTCTTT.

This chain joins TRBV19 and TRBJ2-1; D unclear. V was shortened by 5 bases and J by 6 bases, with 11 bases between the two germline ends. Germline V gene lookup returns CDR1 LNHDA and CDR2 SQIVND (reference sequence). CDR3 size: 13 residues. The CDR3 DNA reads TGTGCCAGTAGTCTCGACCACTTCAATGAGCAGTTCTTC. Its translation: CASSLDHFNEQFF.

This clone was seen only a few times. The sample contains more than one DNA sequence encoding this CDR3. V and J are TRBV19 and TRBJ2-2, with D unresolved. Per the germline V gene, CDR1 is LNHDA and CDR2 is SQIVND (reference sequence). The CDR3 has 14 amino acids. Trimming removed 6 bases at V and 0 bases at J, with 8 bases between. CDR3 nucleotides: TGTGCCAGTAGCACGGGTCCGAACACCGGGGAGCTGTTTTTT. This codes for CASSTGPNTGELFF.

V and J are TRBV4-2 and TRBJ2-3; 10 bases line up with TRBD2. This CDR3 spans 16 amino acids. V gave up 0 bases and J gave up 5 bases; unmatched junction bases: 5. Per germline, CDR1 LGHNA and CDR2 YNFKEQ. DNA of the CDR3: TGTGCCAGCAGCCAAGAGTCTAGCGGGGGTGGAGATACGCAGTATTTT. The encoded protein is CASSQESSGGGDTQYF.

The V gene is TRBV19, the J gene TRBJ1-2, with 7 bases lining up with TRBD1. V lost 5 bases to trimming and J lost 7 bases; unmatched junction nucleotides: 7. The CDR3 has 13 residues. Germline V gene sequence: CDR1 LNHDA, CDR2 SQIVND (reference sequence). The CDR3 reads CASSPTGARGYTF. The CDR3 DNA reads as TGTGCCAGTAGTCCTACAGGGGCACGTGGCTACACCTTC.

Points on this clone: The sample holds other DNA sequences that translate to the same CDR3. The chain recombines TRBV28 with TRBJ1-2, with D unresolved. CDR1 is MDHEN, CDR2 SYDVKM, per germline. This CDR3 has 13 residues. Between the trimmed V and J ends, which lost 3 bases and 1 base, there was a span of 6 bases. The CDR3 reads CASSFSLNYGYTF. DNA for the CDR3: TGTGCCAGCAGTTTCTCACTTAACTATGGCTACACCTTC.

The chain links TRBV10-3 to TRBJ1-1; D ambiguous. CDR3 length: 11 amino acids. V was clipped by 3 bases and J by 7 bases, with 6 bases between them. The germline CDR1 and CDR2 sequences are ENHRY and SYGVKD. The CDR3 bases are TGTGCCATCAGTGACTCGCTTGAAGCTTTCTTT. Amino acids: CAISDSLEAFF.

Of note for this clone: Distinct nucleotide sequences in the sample also encode this CDR3. This chain joins TRBV18 and TRBJ1-2, with 9 bases identical to TRBD1. Germline V gene lookup returns CDR1 KGHSH and CDR2 LQKENI. The V gene end was trimmed by 4 bases and the J gene end by 6 bases; junction bases not matched to a gene: 3. The CDR3 length is 13 residues. CDR3 nucleotide sequence: TGTGCCAGCTCACAACAGGGGGCAAATGGCTACACCTTC. This encodes CASSQQGANGYTF.

The rearrangement links TRBV27 to TRBJ2-6; possibly TRBD2 for D (7 bases). Trimming removed 5 bases at V and 4 bases at J, with 15 bases between. This CDR3 region has 16 residues. Germline loops: CDR1 MNHEY, CDR2 SMNVEV (reference sequence). The CDR3 loop reads CASSLMGGLGANVLTF. CDR3 bases: TGTGCCAGCAGTCTCATGGGGGGGCTCGGGGCCAACGTCCTGACTTTC.

The rearrangement uses TRBV29-1 and TRBJ2-2; D might be TRBD1 (6 bases). V was pared by 7 bases and J by 3 bases, with 12 bases between. Germline V gene lookup returns CDR1 SQVTM and CDR2 ANQGSEA. The CDR3 loop spans 13 amino acids. The CDR3, as DNA: TGCAGCGCGGCGGCAGGGGACACCGGGGAGCTGTTTTTT. Encoded protein: CSAAAGDTGELFF.

The rearrangement links TRBV2 to TRBJ2-7; D possibly corresponds to TRBD1 (7 bases). The length of the CDR3 is 17 residues. Trimming removed 0 bases from V and 5 bases from J, with 20 bases in between. Germline V lookup: CDR1 SNHLY, CDR2 FYNNEI. CDR3 region: CASSEALRHRGGNEQYF. In DNA, the CDR3 is TGTGCCAGCAGTGAAGCGCTTCGGCACAGGGGAGGAAACGAGCAGTACTTC.

The table lists this clone with a few counts. The chain is built from TRBV6-6 and TRBJ2-7, with a tentative D call TRBD1 (6 bases). This CDR3 region has 14 residues. V was cut by 8 bases and J by 0 bases, with 14 bases left in between. Germline V gives CDR1 MNHNY, CDR2 SVGAGI (reference sequence). This CDR3 reads CASAVDRYSYEQYF. CDR3 bases: TGTGCCAGCGCTGTAGACAGGTACTCCTACGAGCAGTACTTC.

This chain joins TRBV7-2 and TRBJ2-5; a possible D gene is TRBD1 (5 bases). V lost 2 bases and J 3 bases, leaving 10 bases between the germline ends. CDR1 and CDR2 (germline): SGHTA, FQGNSA. This CDR3 has 14 amino acids. CDR3 nucleotides: TGTGCCAGCAGCTTAAGGGGCCCGGAAGAGACCCAGTACTTC. Translated, it gives CASSLRGPEETQYF.

This clone was counted between two and nine times. This rearrangement joins TRBV5-1 to TRBJ1-1; possibly TRBD1 for D (6 bases). CDR3 size: 14 residues. The V and J ends lost 2 bases and 8 bases respectively, with 16 bases between them. From germline, CDR1 is SGHRS and CDR2 YFSETQ. The CDR3 nucleotides are TGCGCCAGCAGCTTATCAGGGGCCTCATACGAAGCTTTCTTT. Encoded protein: CASSLSGASYEAFF. The entire variable domain, with the rest obtained from reference TRBV5-1 and TRBJ1-1, is as follows: KAGVTQTPRYLIKTRGQQVTLSCSPISGHRSVSWYQQTPGQGLQFLFEYFSETQRNKGNFPGRFSGRQFSNSRSEMNVSTLELGDSALYLCASSLSGASYEAFFGQGTRLTVV.